This T cell receptor (beta chain) was observed in a study of blood T cell repertoires in COVID-19. Background on the study: T cells, B-cell-depleted T cells, or PBMCs supplied cDNA or gDNA.

Study processing details: Using reference gene primer amplification, nucleated cell counts were estimated. Produced via immunoSEQ multiplex PCR; TCRdb's table is partial and in-frame only. That table is the source of V, J and clone size, and D and trimming were worked out from the DNA. The sample has some 78,000 clones; more than 75% are singletons. This CDR3 has 18 residues. The genes are TRBV21-1 and TRBJ2-2; the tabulated D call, TRBD1, remains unverified against the DNA. TRBV21-1 is a recognized pseudogene. This receptor was identified in a man aged 50 to 59 with active or convalescent COVID-19. Sequenced: peripheral blood. The DNA for the CDR3 is TGTGCCAGCAGCCCTCGGTTTCTAGGACAGGGGTGCACCGGGGAGCTGTTTTTT. Its translation is CASSPRFLGQGCTGELFF.